One sample yielded the 11 T cell receptor beta chains listed below, sequenced in a study of cytomegalovirus exposure and HLA in healthy donors. Primers for the PCR totalled 60 Vbeta and 13 Jbeta. The assay was immunoSEQ multiplex PCR, and TCRdb's table has in-frame clones only and misses some. The sample yields roughly 100,000 clones, around a tenth seen once. The specimen sequenced was PBMCs. The receptors were gathered from a man aged 35 to 55 in good health and CMV-seropositive.

This clone was detected many times. The rearrangement links TRBV9 to TRBJ2-2; maybe TRBD2 (6 bases). This CDR3 contains 15 residues. Germline V gene lookup returns CDR1 SGDLS and CDR2 YYNGEE. V was shortened by 2 bases and J by 4 bases, with 12 bases between the two germline ends. CDR3 bases: TGTGCCAGCAGCGTCGGGGGAAGAAGCACCGGGGAGCTGTTTTTT. This encodes CASSVGGRSTGELFF.

This clone was detected a few times. The chain is built from TRBV30 and TRBJ1-6; D gene ambiguous. The V end was cut by 0 bases, the J end by 7 bases, with 13 bases between. This CDR3 has 15 amino acids. Per germline, CDR1 GTSNPN and CDR2 SVGIG (reference sequence). CDR3 sequence: CAWSVSPVLNSPLHF. In DNA, the CDR3 is TGTGCCTGGAGTGTTAGCCCCGTCCTCAATTCACCCCTCCACTTT.

This clone was observed once. Sequence at one end of the junction differs from germline and may be a read error. V gene TRBV6-1 combines with J gene TRBJ1-6; 10 nucleotides agree with TRBD1. In germline, CDR1 is MNHNS, CDR2 SASEGT. The CDR3 has 17 amino acids. In DNA, the CDR3 is TGTGCCAGCAGTCAAGCCGGGACAGGGGTAGCTAATTCACCCCTCCACTTT. Its protein is CASSQAGTGVANSPLHF.

The V and J genes are TRBV10-3 and TRBJ2-3, with 13 nucleotides matching TRBD2. The CDR3 length is 15 residues. Per the germline V gene, CDR1 is ENHRY and CDR2 is SYGVKD. J gave up 5 bases and V 3 bases, and 2 bases lay outside the gene matches. This CDR3 reads CAISEWTSGRDTQYF. The CDR3 region has the DNA TGTGCCATCAGTGAATGGACTAGCGGGAGAGATACGCAGTATTTT.

The genes are TRBV11-2 and TRBJ2-7, with 10 positions matching TRBD1. Trimming removed 5 bases from V and 4 bases from J; junction bases left unmatched: 8. The germline V gene encodes CDR1 SGHAT and CDR2 FQNNGV. This CDR3 region has 15 residues. CDR3: CASSLYTGQGYEQYV. The CDR3 DNA follows: TGTGCCAGCAGCCTTTATACGGGACAGGGGTACGAGCAGTACGTC.

This clone was seen a few times. V usage is TRBV7-9 and J usage is TRBJ2-7, with D hard to call. Trimming shortened V by 1 base and J by 4 bases, and 2 bases separated the two germline ends. Germline V CDR1 and CDR2: SEHNR, FQNEAQ (reference sequence). The CDR3 extends over 11 amino acids. CDR3 sequence reads: CASSLVYEQYF. The CDR3 DNA sequence: TGTGCCAGCAGCTTAGTATACGAGCAGTACTTC.

This clone occurred a few times. The chain uses TRBV5-6 and TRBJ2-7, with 8 positions matching TRBD2. The CDR3 runs 14 residues. In germline, CDR1 is SGHDT, CDR2 YYEEEE. With V trimmed by 4 bases and J by 1 base, 4 bases remained unmatched. The CDR3: CASSGTSFSYEQYF. CDR3 bases: TGTGCCAGCAGCGGGACTAGTTTTTCCTACGAGCAGTACTTC.

The rearrangement joins TRBV5-1 to TRBJ2-1, with TRBD2 identical over 7 bases. The CDR3 runs to 14 residues. Unmatched junction bases numbered 4, after V lost 2 bases and J lost 5 bases. Germline CDR1 reads SGHRS; CDR2 reads YFSETQ. The CDR3 bases are TGCGCCAGCAGCTTAGACGGGAGGAACAATGAGCAGTTCTTC. The encoded protein is CASSLDGRNNEQFF.

This clone occurred a few times. This chain uses TRBV4-2 with TRBJ2-6, with TRBD1 matching 8 bases. The V gene's germline CDR1 is LGHNA and CDR2 YNFKEQ. The trim removed 1 base at V and 2 bases at J, leaving 16 bases unmatched. This CDR3 is 21 amino acids long. As DNA, the CDR3 is TGTGCCAGCAGCCAAGTAGTTGGGGACAGGACTTCCAGGGCTGGGGCCAACGTCCTGACTTTC. Amino acid sequence: CASSQVVGDRTSRAGANVLTF.

V is TRBV5-1 and J is TRBJ2-3, with TRBD2 as a possible D gene (6 bases). Germline CDR1 reads SGHRS; CDR2 reads YFSETQ. V lost 0 bases and J 0 bases, leaving 14 bases between the germline ends. CDR3 size: 17 residues. CDR3 DNA: TGCGCCAGCAGCTTGGAACTAGCTATTACTAGCACAGATACGCAGTATTTT. Amino acid sequence: CASSLELAITSTDTQYF.

This chain links TRBV6-1 with TRBJ2-3; TRBD2 might be the D (5 bases). CDR3 length equals 18 residues. Looked up from germline, CDR1 is MNHNS and CDR2 is SASEGT. The ends were cut back, 4 bases at V and 1 base at J, with 21 bases in the middle. The CDR3 nucleotides read TGTGCCAGCAGTGCGACCCAGCGGCCCTACCTCGGCACAGATACGCAGTATTTT. Protein: CASSATQRPYLGTDTQYF.